This TCR beta chain was found in a study of blood T cell repertoires in COVID-19. J gave up 5 bases and V 4 bases, and 6 bases lay outside the gene matches. Germline V gene sequence: CDR1 MNHEY, CDR2 SMNVEV (reference sequence). The CDR3 extends over 14 amino acids. Clones were sequenced by immunoSEQ multiplex PCR, and TCRdb holds only the in-frame ones, with some missing. Among about 74,000 clones listed, around 75% were seen once. This clone was recorded a few times. The clonotype comes from a man between 65 and 85 years old with acute or convalescent COVID-19. J is TRBJ1-1 and V is TRBV27, with TRBD1 matching over 8 bases. Sequenced material: peripheral blood. In DNA form, the CDR3 reads TGTGCCAGCAGTTATTGGGACAGGCAAACTGAAGCTTTCTTT. Residues: CASSYWDRQTEAFF.